This TCR beta chain was identified during a study of blood T cells in healthy people across ages. Study-level information: Through template switching, about one barcoded beta molecule was captured per two T cells, as measured in model experiments.

The CDR3 length is 12 residues. Germline assignment: CDR1 GTSNPN and CDR2 SVGIG (reference sequence). The ends were cut back, 4 bases at V and 7 bases at J, with 14 bases in the middle. Together with a sample-barcoded 5' primer, a J-beta primer mix was included in a second PCR lasting about 6 to 11 cycles. One entry per CDR3 protein results from TCRdb running MiXCR on the 5' RACE reads. The table includes some 700,000 distinct CDR3 sequences, 40% to 45% detected once. Study-wide results and limits: No conclusive comparison of naive versus antigen-experienced cells was possible with unsorted PBMCs.

This clonotype was observed a few times. Its antigen is not identified. Source material: blood. This clonotype was sampled from a woman aged 55-70 years in good health. The J gene is TRBJ2-7, the V gene TRBV30, with D perhaps matching TRBD1 (6 bases). The chain's CDR3 is CAWTHLGGEQYF. The DNA for the CDR3 is TGTGCCTGGACTCACCTAGGGGGTGAGCAGTACTTC.